These 21 T cell receptor beta chains came from one sample sequenced in a study of T cell responses to AZD1222 COVID-19 vaccine. The method was immunoSEQ multiplex PCR; TCRdb's version includes in-frame clones alone and lacks a portion of them. The sample shows about 120,000 clones, approximately 85% of them seen only once. The sample consisted of peripheral blood, taken on day 0 of AZD1222 vaccination. The receptors come from an adult in good health.

The genes are TRBV15 and TRBJ2-7; TRBD1 matches at 9 bases. Germline loops: CDR1 LNHNV, CDR2 YYDKDF (reference sequence). J gave up 0 bases and V 1 base, and 4 bases lay outside the gene matches. The CDR3 consists of 16 residues. In DNA, the CDR3 is TGTGCCACCAGCAGAGTTCGGACAGGGGCCTCCTACGAGCAGTACTTC. Its translation: CATSRVRTGASYEQYF.

The chain recombines TRBV5-1 with TRBJ1-1; no clear D. The CDR3 totals 12 residues. V was trimmed by 5 bases and J by 6 bases, leaving 11 bases between them. Germline CDR1 SGHRS, CDR2 YFSETQ. The CDR3 nucleotides read TGCGCCAGCAGGTACGGGGATGCTGAAGCTTTCTTT. Translation gives CASRYGDAEAFF.

The chain employs TRBV29-1 and TRBJ2-1, with 9 bases that match TRBD1. The CDR3 loop spans 16 amino acids. Germline V gene sequence: CDR1 SQVTM, CDR2 ANQGSEA. V lost 6 bases and J lost 7; bases outside the gene matches: 16. CDR3 in amino acids: CSVATGTGYLGNEQFF. As DNA, the CDR3 is TGCAGCGTCGCTACCGGGACAGGGTATTTGGGGAATGAGCAGTTCTTC.

This clone was seen only once. This chain joins TRBV11-2 and TRBJ2-2; 7 nucleotides line up with TRBD1. V shed 1 base and J 0 bases; nucleotides not matched to a gene: 5. This CDR3 is built from 17 residues. Germline V gene sequence: CDR1 SGHAT, CDR2 FQNNGV. CDR3: CASSLAAGGPNTGELFF. The CDR3 DNA is TGTGCCAGCAGCTTAGCTGCAGGGGGACCGAACACCGGGGAGCTGTTTTTT.

This clone was recorded only once. This sequence joins TRBV14 and TRBJ1-6, with D uncertain. CDR3 size: 13 residues. Looked up from germline, CDR1 is SGHDN and CDR2 is FVKESK. Trimming removed 3 bases from V and 7 bases from J, with 7 bases in between. The CDR3 coding sequence is TGTGCCAGCAGCCACGAGGGAAATTCACCCCTCCACTTT. Protein sequence: CASSHEGNSPLHF.

There are a few counts of this clone. Here the CDR3 reads CASSLIEGSTQYF. The DNA for the CDR3 is TGTGCCAGCAGCTTGATAGAGGGAAGTACGCAGTATTTT. V usage is TRBV5-6 and J usage is TRBJ2-3, with a tentative D call TRBD2 (5 bases). In germline, CDR1 is SGHDT, CDR2 YYEEEE. The CDR3 sequence is 13 residues long. With 1 base removed from V and 8 bases from J, the gap between germline ends came to 11 bases.

The chain carries TRBV15 and TRBJ2-7; TRBD1 aligns across 10 bases. CDR1 and CDR2 from the germline V gene are LNHNV and YYDKDF (reference sequence). Trimming took 3 bases from V and 7 from J; bases not matched to a gene: 9. The length of the CDR3 is 15 residues. CDR3 residues: CATSSETGGAEEQYF. Here the CDR3 DNA reads TGTGCCACCAGCAGCGAGACAGGGGGCGCGGAGGAGCAGTACTTC. Supplemented by reference TRBV15 and TRBJ2-7, the full variable domain reads DAMVIQNPRYQVTQFGKPVTLSCSQTLNHNVMYWYQQKSSQAPKLLFHYYDKDFNNEADTPDNFQSRRPNTSFCFLDIRSPGLGDTAMYLCATSSETGGAEEQYFGPGTRLTVT.

A few counts support this clone. This sequence joins TRBV7-9 and TRBJ1-6; 7 nucleotides line up with TRBD1. V shed 1 base and J 10 bases; nucleotides not matched to a gene: 7. The germline V gene has CDR1 SEHNR and CDR2 FQNEAQ (reference sequence). CDR3 size: 15 residues. The CDR3 DNA is TGTGCCAGCAGCTTAGATGACAGGGTCGGATCACCCCTCCACTTT. As protein: CASSLDDRVGSPLHF.

The J gene is TRBJ2-1, the V gene TRBV5-5; a possible D gene is TRBD1 (6 bases). Germline assignment: CDR1 SGHKS and CDR2 YYEKEE (reference sequence). This CDR3 region has 13 residues. The V gene lost 3 bases and the J gene lost 13 bases, with 17 bases spanning the gap. The CDR3 DNA is TGTGCCAGCAGCTCGGATACGATGACAGGCCAGTTCTTC. Translated, it gives CASSSDTMTGQFF.

The rearrangement links TRBV5-1 to TRBJ2-7; TRBD2 matches 12 bases. The CDR3 spans 16 residues. The junction had 9 bases not matched to a gene; V was cut back by 1 base and J by 7 bases. From germline, CDR1 is SGHRS and CDR2 YFSETQ. This CDR3 is CASSLPLAGGTIEQYF. CDR3 nucleotide sequence: TGCGCCAGCAGCTTGCCGCTAGCGGGGGGGACTATAGAGCAGTACTTC.

The chain is built from TRBV12-3 or TRBV12-4 and TRBJ2-1, with D possibly called TRBD1 or TRBD2 (5 bases each). V lost 6 bases and J 6 bases, leaving 12 bases between the germline ends. This CDR3 region has 13 residues. The CDR3 sequence is CASSHGALNEQFF. CDR3 coding DNA: TGTGCCAGCAGCCACGGGGCCCTCAATGAGCAGTTCTTC.

The chain uses TRBV5-1 and TRBJ1-6; 7 bases match TRBD1. CDR1 and CDR2 from the germline V gene are SGHRS and YFSETQ. V shed 4 bases, J shed 6 bases, and the junction held 4 bases outside the gene matches. CDR3 length equals 14 residues. CDR3 DNA sequence: TGCGCCAGCAGCCCCGGGACAGCTAATTCACCCCTCCACTTT. Its protein product is CASSPGTANSPLHF.

This clone was counted a few times. The chain has TRBV3-1 (or the pseudogene TRBV3-2) and TRBJ1-1; 7 bases align to TRBD1. CDR1 and CDR2 from the germline V gene are LGHDT and YNNKEL (reference sequence). The CDR3 extends over 14 amino acids. Trimming removed 1 base from V and 7 bases from J; junction bases left unmatched: 6. The DNA for the CDR3 is TGTGCCAGCAGCCAAGGTTGGGCAGGGGGTGAAGCTTTCTTT. Its protein is CASSQGWAGGEAFF.

This chain connects TRBV13 to TRBJ1-3, with D uncertain. CDR3 length: 12 amino acids. Germline CDR1 is PRHDT and CDR2 is FYEKMQ (reference sequence). Trimming pared 5 bases from V and 8 bases from J, leaving 10 bases between. For the CDR3, the DNA is TGTGCCAGCAGCCAAAGCGGGGACACCATATATTTT. Its translation: CASSQSGDTIYF.

The sample holds one count of this clone. The V gene is TRBV4-3, the J gene TRBJ2-3; D call uncertain. This CDR3 region has 15 residues. CDR1 and CDR2 (germline): LGHNA, YSLEER. With 1 base removed from V and 0 bases from J, the gap between germline ends came to 8 bases. CDR3 nucleotides: TGCGCCAGCAGCCAAGGGTTGGGGAGCACAGATACGCAGTATTTT. It specifies CASSQGLGSTDTQYF.

This chain uses TRBV6-5 with TRBJ2-7; 8 positions agree with TRBD1. The CDR3 is 14 residues long. Looked up from germline, CDR1 is MNHEY and CDR2 is SVGAGI. The J segment lost 12 bases and the V segment lost 7 bases, leaving 17 bases of the junction unmatched. The CDR3 nucleotides read TGTGCCAGCACCCCCGATCCTAGACAGGGGAGTGTGTACTTC. Amino acid sequence: CASTPDPRQGSVYF.

The chain couples TRBV19 to TRBJ2-5; 7 bases fit TRBD1. Germline V gives CDR1 LNHDA, CDR2 SQIVND (reference sequence). The CDR3 extends over 12 amino acids. Trimming removed 4 bases from V and 10 bases from J; junction bases left unmatched: 6. CDR3 loop: CASSTDRVNQYF. The CDR3 DNA is TGTGCCAGTAGTACCGACAGGGTGAACCAGTACTTC.

This chain joins TRBV5-5 and TRBJ2-7; 11 bases are shared with TRBD1. V shed 4 bases, J shed 4 bases, and the junction held 7 bases outside the gene matches. Germline CDR1 reads SGHKS; CDR2 reads YYEKEE (reference sequence). This CDR3 spans 15 amino acids. The CDR3 sequence is CASSLGTGGWYEQYF. The CDR3 coding sequence is TGTGCCAGCAGCCTCGGGACAGGGGGGTGGTACGAGCAGTACTTC. Based on the CDR3 plus reference TRBV5-5 and TRBJ2-7, the full variable domain is DAGVTQSPTHLIKTRGQQVTLRCSPISGHKSVSWYQQVLGQGPQFIFQYYEKEERGRGNFPDRFSARQFPNYSSELNVNALLLGDSALYLCASSLGTGGWYEQYFGPGTRLTVT.

The chain carries TRBV10-3 and TRBJ1-1, with D uncertain. Trimming took off 0 bases at V and 4 bases at J, with 9 bases between the two ends. The CDR3 has 14 residues. The germline gives CDR1 ENHRY, CDR2 SYGVKD. CDR3 region: CAISESALGTEAFF. The CDR3, as DNA: TGTGCCATCAGTGAGTCGGCATTGGGCACTGAAGCTTTCTTT.

The chain recombines TRBV27 with TRBJ2-7; D ambiguous. Trimming stripped 3 bases from V and 3 bases from J, with 9 bases between. This CDR3 is built from 13 residues. The germline CDR1 and CDR2 sequences are MNHEY and SMNVEV (reference sequence). The CDR3, as DNA: TGTGCCAGCAGTTTCGGTCACGACTACGAGCAGTACTTC. It translates to CASSFGHDYEQYF.

The CDR3 loop is CASSPGVNEQFF. For the CDR3, the DNA is TGCGCCAGCAGTCCAGGGGTAAATGAGCAGTTCTTC. The rearrangement joins TRBV10-2 to TRBJ2-1; D is perhaps TRBD1 (6 bases). This CDR3 contains 12 residues. The V end was cut by 5 bases, the J end by 7 bases, with 9 bases between. Germline V gives CDR1 WSHSY, CDR2 SAAADI.